These T cell receptor beta chains were read from a single sample in a study of blood T cell repertoires in COVID-19. Profiled with immunoSEQ multiplex PCR; TCRdb holds only in-frame clones, not every one. Of about 400,000 clones listed, nearly 90% are singletons. The source material was PBMCs or T cells enriched from blood (not recorded which). The receptors were gathered from a woman aged 40 to 50 with acute COVID-19. Each CDR3 is given with its conserved first and last residue. D genes are given only for firm matches. Only some rows state a clone size, as once, few, many or a class for expanded clones.

size	V	J	D	CDR3	DNA
-	TRBV29-1	TRBJ1-2	TRBD1	CSVGTGVDPVYGYTF	TGCAGCGTAGGGACAGGGGTGGATCCTGTCTATGGCTACACCTTC
-	TRBV19	TRBJ1-1	-	CASRTSNRANTEAFF	TGTGCCAGTAGGACATCCAACAGGGCTAACACTGAAGCTTTCTTT
-	TRBV5-8	TRBJ2-2	TRBD1	CASPNRGVLTGELFF	TGTGCCAGCCCTAACAGGGGAGTATTGACCGGGGAGCTGTTTTTT
-	TRBV7-9	TRBJ1-4	TRBD1	CARAITGAGEKLFF	TGTGCCAGGGCCATTACAGGGGCGGGTGAAAAACTGTTTTTT
once	TRBV6-6	TRBJ1-6	-	CASSLRRDLYNSPLHF	TGTGCCAGCAGTTTGAGGAGGGACCTTTATAATTCACCCCTCCACTTT
-	TRBV2	TRBJ2-1	-	CASDLDRNNEQFF	TGTGCCAGCGACCTAGACAGGAACAATGAGCAGTTCTTC
once	TRBV4-1	TRBJ1-1	-	CASSLQLNTEAFF	TGCGCCAGCAGCCTACAGTTGAACACTGAAGCTTTCTTT
-	TRBV5-1	TRBJ2-7	-	CASSLEISTGYEQYF	TGCGCCAGCAGCTTGGAAATCTCGACAGGCTACGAGCAGTACTTC
-	TRBV10-3	TRBJ2-5	-	CAISDPGWETQYF	TGTGCCATCAGTGACCCAGGTTGGGAGACCCAGTACTTC
-	TRBV10-2	TRBJ1-1	TRBD1	CASSEGRHRGNTEAFF	TGCGCCAGCAGTGAGGGCCGGCACAGGGGTAACACTGAAGCTTTCTTT
-	TRBV25-1	TRBJ1-4	-	CASSTVTARANEKLFF	TGTGCCAGCAGTACGGTCACGGCCAGGGCTAATGAAAAACTGTTTTTT
-	TRBV18	TRBJ1-5	TRBD1	CASSPSTGQGKSNQPQHF	TGTGCCAGCTCACCCTCTACCGGACAGGGAAAAAGCAATCAGCCCCAGCATTTT
-	TRBV7-6	TRBJ2-2	TRBD2	CASSLGLAAGSGELFF	TGTGCCAGCAGCCTCGGACTAGCGGCCGGAAGTGGGGAGCTGTTTTTT